This entry features one T cell receptor beta chain sequence. The sample holds many counts of this clonotype. Its antigen remains undetermined. No base quality values were provided; no much bigger clone lies one nucleotide off. Taken from the germline V gene, the CDR1 and CDR2 loops are LGHNA and YNFKEQ. Relative to germline, V is 6 bases shorter and J is 0 bases shorter, with 15 bases between their ends. Taken from cysteine to phenylalanine, the CDR3 has 16 residues. The only DNA kept is the CDR3, 48 bases in frame from the first base. Sequencing took place on an Illumina HiSeq 2500. TCR beta libraries were prepared by quantitative 5'-RACE with molecular barcodes. On the study's bioinformatics: A new computational method, built on a probabilistic model of VDJ rearrangement, was used to identify disease-linked TCR variants. TCRdb passed the public sequencing reads through fastp at Q25 and MiXCR, retaining productive beta sequences. Each CDR3 protein appears once, grouped with its most common genes and DNA. Clone size and V and J calls follow TCRdb, not the original study. This sample gives some 220,000 distinct CDR3 sequences in total; less than 9.5% of them show up just once. The ten largest account for around 4.4% of the sample.

These data originate in a study of CD8 T cells in ankylosing spondylitis (dated by TCRdb to 2016 to 2017). General notes on the study: To find TCR variants linked to disease, the study profiled T cell receptor beta repertoires in ankylosing spondylitis patients and healthy donors. In total, the full study cohort was made up of approximately 99 healthy donors and 25 to 30 ankylosing spondylitis patients. Peripheral blood samples were taken, and synovial fluid was additionally collected from ankylosing spondylitis patients. On the study overall, not on this receptor specifically: The disease-linked clones had a CD8+ phenotype and were found at relatively low frequencies in peripheral blood. A TCR beta motif of 7 or 8 highly homologous amino acid variants appeared characteristic of blood from ankylosing spondylitis patients. The disease-linked clones were reported as significantly enriched in matched synovial fluid samples from ankylosing spondylitis patients. Some of the motif variants had been reported before in the synovial fluid and blood of reactive arthritis patients, a finding that suggests common disease-initiation mechanisms.

Material: blood, either unsorted or a sorted T cell fraction (not recorded which). The V gene is TRBV4-2 and the J gene is TRBJ2-1; the D gene assignment is perhaps TRBD1 or TRBD2, with each matching 5 bases. This TCR was recovered from a female donor with ankylosing spondylitis or in good health (not recorded which). The DNA reads as follows: TGTGCCAGCAGTCCGTTAGGGGAGAGCTCCTACAATGAGCAGTTCTTC. It codes for CASSPLGESSYNEQFF.